This section outlines one T cell receptor beta chain sequence together with its context. Its target is unknown. These data are taken from a study of naive and memory T cell subsets. An oligonucleotide containing a UMI was ligated to the 3' end of TCR cDNA. RNA was extracted from 2 to 3 ml of whole blood of healthy adults. Reverse transcription used DNase-treated unsorted total RNA, aiming for about 1 to 1000 ng. With 5 bases removed from V and 1 base from J, the gap between germline ends came to 14 bases. Germline values: CDR1 MNHNS, CDR2 SASEGT. The CDR3 is made up of 15 amino acids. Whole-study results and caveats: Potentially, T cell activation and differentiation skew this RNA-based measurement.

The SP2 primer and nested alpha and beta constant region primers amplified ligated cDNA in four rounds. For blood and skin samples, reverse transcription used TCR alpha and beta constant primers. TCRdb analysed the 5' RACE reads with MiXCR anew, one entry per CDR3 protein. The data contain tens of thousands of distinct CDR3 sequences, 7.2% of them singletons. This rearrangement joins TRBV6-1 to TRBJ2-5, with D maybe TRBD2 (6 bases). The receptor was isolated from a male donor in good health. For the CDR3, the DNA is TGTGCCAGCAGTTCCAATAGCGGAGGCCAAGAGACCCAGTACTTC. Amino acids: CASSSNSGGQETQYF.